This T cell receptor (beta chain) was sequenced in a study of vaccination and CD4 T cells after COVID-19. Overall study context: Convalescent donors were composed of six males and four females, of whom two were Hispanic. The study, taken as a whole, reports: Median SARS-CoV-2-reactive clonotype numbers went up from roughly 21 to 40, but not significantly.

Treatment given: roughly ten-day PBMC culture with coronavirus spike peptide pools or control peptides (ViraFEST assay). Cell culture was performed with more than 1.5 million PBMCs per well in the presence of about 10 IU/ml IL-2 and 10 ug/ml peptide pools. The CDR3 length is 13 residues. Deletions cut 6 bases from V and 0 bases from J, with 12 bases between. Germline assignment: CDR1 DFQATT and CDR2 SNEGSKA (reference sequence). Comment on this clonotype: Its target is unknown.

Cultured CD4+ T-cell DNA underwent Oncomine TCR Beta short-read sequencing. TCRdb reanalysed the PCR reads using MiXCR and keeps one entry per CDR3 protein. Of over 10,000 distinct CDR3 sequences in the sample, 52% were seen once. The chain uses TRBV20-1 and TRBJ2-7, with D perhaps TRBD2 (5 bases). Sequences were obtained from CD4+ T cells from blood, cultured in vitro. This receptor was identified in a human donor who had recovered from COVID-19. This chain's CDR3 is CSAAEGISYEQYF. DNA of the CDR3: TGCAGTGCCGCCGAGGGAATCTCCTACGAGCAGTACTTC.